These T cell receptor beta chains were read from a single sample in a study of blood T cell repertoires in COVID-19. Clones were read by immunoSEQ multiplex PCR, and TCRdb kept only the in-frame ones, dropping some. The sample lists some 370,000 clones, 85% to 90% occurring once. Input material: peripheral blood. Receptors were obtained from a man aged 18-30 years with active or convalescent COVID-19. Both conserved end residues are part of each CDR3. Clone size is not always given. Where it is, it says once, few, many or a class for expanded clones.

V,length,size,CDR3
TRBV27,15,few,CASSTVAGPVDEQFF
TRBV18,14,NA,CASSPRRDSNEQFF
TRBV5-1,15,NA,CASSPAAVSYNEQFF
TRBV7-3,18,NA,CASSRTSGSSASYNEQFF
TRBV19,13,NA,CASTATGVNEQFF
TRBV5-6,17,NA,CASSVDVLGQGRHEQYF
TRBV21-1,13,NA,CASSHPPPRDSFF
TRBV18,13,once,CASSPDRGYGYTF
TRBV29-1,17,NA,CSVPRGLAGGMNNEQFF
TRBV19,11,NA,CATEMNTEAFF
TRBV5-1,13,NA,CASSYDRIEKLFF
TRBV19,14,NA,CASRKTGAYQPQHF
TRBV14,16,NA,CASSQDRGIGNTEAFF
TRBV9,15,NA,CASSVEGQGWNEQFF
TRBV19,13,NA,CASSMASFGELFF
TRBV19,13,NA,CASSDYKEETQYF
TRBV19,16,NA,CASSRDSFANTGELFF
TRBV6-5,15,NA,CASSTVGGYNSPLHF